This is a list of T cell receptor beta chains from one sample in a study of blood T cells in healthy people across ages. TCRdb reanalysed the 5' RACE reads using MiXCR and keeps one entry per CDR3 protein. The table includes around 520,000 distinct CDR3 sequences, about 27% detected once. These data also featured in a second study, about T cells of mothers and their children.

The specimen was blood. Receptors originate from a boy between 2 and 10 years old in good health. The CDR3 runs from the conserved cysteine through the conserved F or W. D genes are given only for firm matches. Where a row states a size, it is once, few, many or the class of an expanded clone; other rows omit it.

>NA|TRBJ2-7|TRBV7-9|NA
TGTGCCAGCAGCTTAGGCGCGATCTACGAGCAGTACTTC
CASSLGAIYEQYF
>TRBD1|TRBJ1-1|TRBV11-2|NA
TGTGCCAGCAGCAGCTTAATCAGCTTCAGGGGGACTGAAGCTTTCTTT
CASSSLISFRGTEAFF
>NA|TRBJ2-2|TRBV27|NA
TGTGCCAGCAGTTTTTACAGGGTTGCCACCGGGGAGCTGTTTTTT
CASSFYRVATGELFF
>TRBD2|TRBJ2-3|TRBV12-3/TRBV12-4|few
TGTGCCAGCAGTTTCGATAGCGGGGTTGGGTCAGATACGCAGTATTTT
CASSFDSGVGSDTQYF
>NA|TRBJ1-1|TRBV12-3/TRBV12-4|once
TGTGCCCAGGCGACCTGTAGGAACACTGAAGCTTTCTTT
CAQATCRNTEAFF
>TRBD2|TRBJ2-5|TRBV7-8|NA
TGTGCCAGCAGCTTAGCGCTAAGCGGGAGGAACGGAGAGACCCAGTACTTC
CASSLALSGRNGETQYF
>TRBD1|TRBJ2-7|TRBV15|NA
TGTGCCACCAGCAGAGGAGGACAGGGGTCTTTCGAGCAGTACTTC
CATSRGGQGSFEQYF
>NA|TRBJ1-5|TRBV19|NA
TGTGCCAGTAGTATTTTGGGGCGCAATCAGCCCCAGCATTTT
CASSILGRNQPQHF
>TRBD2|TRBJ2-5|TRBV2|few
TGTGCCAGCAGTGAAGCACCTAGCGGGGGGGACGGGGGAGAGACCCAGTACTTC
CASSEAPSGGDGGETQYF
>NA|TRBJ1-2|TRBV14|NA
TGTGCCAGCAGCCAAGTTGGGCGGGTGAAGTCCTATGGCTACACCTTC
CASSQVGRVKSYGYTF
>TRBD1|TRBJ2-3|TRBV4-1|NA
TGCGCCAGCAGCCGAGAGACAGGGATCTTGACAGATACGCAGTATTTT
CASSRETGILTDTQYF
>NA|TRBJ2-7|TRBV7-9|few
TGTGCCAGCAGCTGGGGACGGGCGCCTAACGAGCAGTACTTC
CASSWGRAPNEQYF
>TRBD1|TRBJ1-5|TRBV6-5|few
TGTGCCAGCAGTCACAGGGGTTGGAATCAGCCCCAGCATTTT
CASSHRGWNQPQHF
>NA|TRBJ1-2|TRBV10-3|NA
TGTGCCATCAGTGAGGGGGGGGTTCAACTGGGCTACACCTTC
CAISEGGVQLGYTF
>TRBD1|TRBJ2-5|TRBV28|few
TGTGCCAGCAGGCCCGGGACAGGAGGTGTCGAAGAGACCCAGTACTTC
CASRPGTGGVEETQYF
>NA|TRBJ1-2|TRBV15|few
TGTGCCACCAGCAGAGCGGGACGAGAAAACTATGGCTACACCTTC
CATSRAGRENYGYTF
>NA|TRBJ1-4|TRBV28|NA
TGTGCCAGCAGACAATCTCGGAGGGGGTTACTGTTTTTT
CASRQSRRGLLFF
>TRBD1|TRBJ2-2|TRBV7-2|few
TGTGCCAGCAGCGGCGCCGGGACAGGGTTGTTCAGTGGCGGGGAGCTGTTTTTT
CASSGAGTGLFSGGELFF
>NA|TRBJ1-3|TRBV12-3/TRBV12-4|NA
TGTGCCACCTCCTGGGGGGGGCGGAGAAACACCATATATTTT
CATSWGGRRNTIYF
>NA|TRBJ1-1|TRBV5-1|few
TGCGCCAGCACCGCAGGGACACTGAACACTGAAGCTTTCTTT
CASTAGTLNTEAFF
>NA|TRBJ2-5|TRBV6-6|once
TGTGCCAGTTACCGGGACCTACAAGAGACCCAGTACTTC
CASYRDLQETQYF
>TRBD2|TRBJ2-5|TRBV29-1|NA
TGCAGCGGTGAAGGGGTGGCGGGAGCGGAGACCCAGTACTTC
CSGEGVAGAETQYF
>NA|TRBJ1-2|TRBV12-3/TRBV12-4|NA
TGTGCCAGCAGTTTAGGTACACGGGGTCGGGGCTACACCTTC
CASSLGTRGRGYTF
>NA|TRBJ1-4|TRBV7-9|NA
TGTGCCAGCAGCATTGCGACAGATGAAAAACTGTTTTTT
CASSIATDEKLFF
>TRBD2|TRBJ2-3|TRBV25-1|NA
TGTGCCAGCAGACTTTCCCGTGCGGGGGGCCGCACAGATACGCAGTATTTT
CASRLSRAGGRTDTQYF
>NA|TRBJ2-4|TRBV5-1|NA
TGCGCCAGCAGCTTGGGTTCTGGGTCAAACATTCAGTACTTC
CASSLGSGSNIQYF
>TRBD1|TRBJ1-2|TRBV29-1|NA
TGCAGCGTACACAGGGGGGGTCTGGGCTACACCTTC
CSVHRGGLGYTF
>NA|TRBJ1-3|TRBV20-1|NA
TGCAGTGCTTCTACTACATTACAGAGCTCTGGAAACACCATATATTTT
CSASTTLQSSGNTIYF